Listed below are T cell receptor beta chains from one sample, sequenced in a study of blood T cell repertoires in COVID-19. Method: immunoSEQ multiplex PCR; TCRdb's copy keeps in-frame clones and lacks some. The sample contains 250,000 or so clones, 86% of which appear only once. The sample taken for sequencing was peripheral blood. These receptors originate from a man at least 80 years old with acute or convalescent COVID-19. CDR3s include the opening cysteine and the closing phenylalanine or tryptophan. D genes are given only for firm matches. Clone size is stated in some rows and not others, as once, few, many or a class when expanded.

d_call,v_call,clone_size,j_call,cdr3_length,cdr3_aa,cdr3_nt
-,TRBV5-1,-,TRBJ2-2,15,CASSGGRVNTGELFF,TGCGCCAGCAGTGGTGGGAGAGTGAACACCGGGGAGCTGTTTTTT
-,TRBV7-8,-,TRBJ1-1,15,CASSLAEARRTEAFF,TGTGCCAGCAGCTTAGCGGAGGCGCGCCGGACTGAAGCTTTCTTT
-,TRBV28,few,TRBJ1-2,14,CASRLDSYDYGYTF,TGTGCCAGCAGACTGGACAGCTACGACTATGGCTACACCTTC
-,TRBV28,-,TRBJ1-5,13,CASSPRVNQPQHF,TGTGCCAGCAGTCCCCGGGTCAATCAGCCCCAGCATTTT
-,TRBV11-3,-,TRBJ1-3,16,CASSPGEASSGNTIYF,TGTGCCAGCAGCCCCGGGGAGGCCTCCTCTGGAAACACCATATATTTT
TRBD1,TRBV4-2,-,TRBJ2-7,15,CASSQDYRTGYEQYF,TGTGCCAGCAGCCAAGACTACCGGACAGGATACGAGCAGTACTTC
TRBD1,TRBV4-3,few,TRBJ1-5,20,CASSHRTPGQGLGSNQPQHF,TGCGCCAGCAGCCACCGGACCCCGGGACAGGGGTTGGGTAGCAATCAGCCCCAGCATTTT
-,TRBV11-2,few,TRBJ2-3,15,CASSLDQGSTDTQYF,TGTGCCAGCAGCTTGGATCAGGGGAGCACAGATACGCAGTATTTT
-,TRBV19,few,TRBJ1-5,15,CASSKMADSNQPQHF,TGTGCCAGTAGTAAAATGGCCGATAGCAATCAGCCCCAGCATTTT
-,TRBV29-1,-,TRBJ1-1,14,CSVALGLGDTEAFF,TGCAGCGTTGCTTTGGGACTGGGGGACACTGAAGCTTTCTTT
-,TRBV12-2,-,TRBJ2-3,18,CASRLAPGFEYGTDTQYF,TGTGCAAGTCGCTTAGCGCCAGGGTTCGAATATGGGACAGATACGCAGTATTTT
-,TRBV27,-,TRBJ1-1,14,CASGRDTGNTEAFF,TGTGCCAGCGGCCGGGACACCGGGAACACTGAAGCTTTCTTT
TRBD1,TRBV4-3,-,TRBJ1-2,16,CASSQGRQGAGYGYTF,TGCGCCAGCAGCCAAGGGCGACAGGGGGCAGGCTATGGCTACACCTTC
-,TRBV12-3/TRBV12-4,-,TRBJ1-3,11,CASSYRNTIYF,TGTGCCAGCAGTTATAGAAACACCATATATTTT